The rows below give T cell receptor beta chains drawn from one sample of a study of T cells in Graves' hyperthyroidism and ophthalmopathy. Each CDR3 protein is one row after TCRdb ran MiXCR on the multiplex PCR reads. The sample carries about 570,000 distinct CDR3 sequences, around 42% recorded once. The sample comprised peripheral blood or thyroid tissue (not recorded which). These receptors were collected from an adult woman with Graves' disease, either hyperthyroidism or ophthalmopathy (not recorded which). Both conserved end residues are part of each CDR3. Fields, in order: clone size, V gene, J gene, D gene, CDR3 DNA, CDR3 protein. The D gene is left open where the match is weak. A row's size may be missing; if present it is once, few, many or a size class.

abundance: NA
v_gene: TRBV12-3/TRBV12-4
j_gene: TRBJ1-4
d_gene: NA
CDR3nt: TGTGCCAGCAGCCCCTTCGGGGTAACTAATGAAAAACTGTTTTTT
CDR3aa: CASSPFGVTNEKLFF

abundance: many
v_gene: TRBV6-6
j_gene: TRBJ1-5
d_gene: NA
CDR3nt: TGTGCCAGCAGCTGGGAGACCAATCAGCCCCAGCATTTT
CDR3aa: CASSWETNQPQHF

abundance: NA
v_gene: TRBV20-1
j_gene: TRBJ1-6
d_gene: NA
CDR3nt: TGCAGTGCTAGGAACTCCGGGGGAGTATTTTCACCCCTCCACTTT
CDR3aa: CSARNSGGVFSPLHF

abundance: many
v_gene: TRBV20-1
j_gene: TRBJ2-5
d_gene: NA
CDR3nt: TGCAGTGCTAGAGATATCGCGGAAGAGACCCAGTACTTC
CDR3aa: CSARDIAEETQYF

abundance: NA
v_gene: TRBV7-9
j_gene: TRBJ2-7
d_gene: NA
CDR3nt: TGTGCCAGCAGCCGGAGGGATTACGAGCAGTACTTC
CDR3aa: CASSRRDYEQYF

abundance: many
v_gene: TRBV20-1
j_gene: TRBJ1-5
d_gene: NA
CDR3nt: TGCAGTGCTAGAGATCGGAAGGCTTATAGCAATCAGCCCCAGCATTTT
CDR3aa: CSARDRKAYSNQPQHF

abundance: many
v_gene: TRBV29-1
j_gene: TRBJ2-7
d_gene: NA
CDR3nt: TGCAGCGTTGGGGACTCCCAATACGAGCAGTACTTC
CDR3aa: CSVGDSQYEQYF

abundance: NA
v_gene: TRBV10-3
j_gene: TRBJ2-5
d_gene: NA
CDR3nt: TGTGCCATCAGGGGTACCGGGGAGACCCAGTACTTC
CDR3aa: CAIRGTGETQYF

abundance: many
v_gene: TRBV5-1
j_gene: TRBJ2-2
d_gene: NA
CDR3nt: TGCGCCAGCAGCCCCCGGGAAGGGAACACCGGGGAGCTGTTTTTT
CDR3aa: CASSPREGNTGELFF

abundance: once
v_gene: TRBV9
j_gene: TRBJ1-2
d_gene: TRBD1
CDR3nt: TGTGCCAGCAGCTCCCGGGACAGGGGGGGATACTATGGCTACACCTTC
CDR3aa: CASSSRDRGGYYGYTF

abundance: many
v_gene: TRBV3-1
j_gene: TRBJ2-6
d_gene: NA
CDR3nt: TGTGCCAGCAGCCAAGATTCGGGGGCCAACGTCCTGACTTTC
CDR3aa: CASSQDSGANVLTF

abundance: many
v_gene: TRBV18
j_gene: TRBJ2-5
d_gene: NA
CDR3nt: TGTGCCAGCTCACCTGGACGGTACCAAGAGACCCAGTACTTC
CDR3aa: CASSPGRYQETQYF

abundance: many
v_gene: TRBV20-1
j_gene: TRBJ1-1
d_gene: TRBD1
CDR3nt: TGCAGTGCCCGCGGGAAAAGGACAGGGGGAGGCACTGAAGCTTTCTTT
CDR3aa: CSARGKRTGGGTEAFF

abundance: few
v_gene: TRBV6-5
j_gene: TRBJ2-3
d_gene: NA
CDR3nt: TGTGCCGACCCGAGGGGTCACAACACAGATACGCAGTATTTT
CDR3aa: CADPRGHNTDTQYF